Below, 6 T cell receptor beta chains from the same sample are listed, as sequenced in a study of sequential checkpoint blockade in melanoma. Treatment of the sample: randomized to nivolumab then ipilimumab (arm A) or the reverse (arm B). The assay was immunoSEQ multiplex PCR, and TCRdb's table has in-frame clones only and misses some. The data hold about 8,000 clones, with over 45% observed a single time. The sample in question was CD8+ T cells sorted from blood (inferred from file names), obtained from a patient given nivolumab and ipilimumab in sequence. The origin of the receptors is a human donor with melanoma.

The rearrangement links TRBV5-8 to TRBJ2-7; 9 nucleotides agree with TRBD2. This CDR3 comprises 14 residues. The junction had 5 bases not matched to a gene; V was cut back by 0 bases and J by 7 bases. Looked up from germline, CDR1 is SGHTS and CDR2 is YDEGEE. CDR3 nucleotide sequence: TGTGCCAGCAGCTTGGTATTAGCGGGAGTTGAGCAGTACTTC. Translated: CASSLVLAGVEQYF. Filled out from reference TRBV5-8 and TRBJ2-7, the complete variable domain reads EAGVTQSPTHLIKTRGQQATLRCSPISGHTSVYWYQQALGLGLQFLLWYDEGEERNRGNFPPRFSGRQFPNYSSELNVNALELEDSALYLCASSLVLAGVEQYFGPGTRLTVT.

The chain recombines TRBV9 with TRBJ2-7; possible D gene TRBD1, 7 bases. CDR3 length equals 14 residues. The V end lost 4 bases, the J end lost 3 bases, and 14 bases lay between the germline ends. Germline lookup yields CDR1 SGDLS and CDR2 YYNGEE. CDR3 in amino acids: CASSPAGQHYEQYF. CDR3 DNA sequence: TGTGCCAGCAGCCCCGCGGGACAGCACTACGAGCAGTACTTC.

By proportion, this clone is large (0.1 to 1%). V and J are TRBV28 and TRBJ2-7, with D tentatively TRBD2 (6 bases). The CDR3 sequence is 14 residues long. The V end was cut by 6 bases, the J end by 0 bases, with 12 bases between. Germline loops: CDR1 MDHEN, CDR2 SYDVKM. CDR3 sequence reads: CASSGHGSSYEQYF. In nucleotides, the CDR3 is TGTGCCAGCAGCGGACACGGGAGCTCCTACGAGCAGTACTTC.

The chain is built from TRBV4-1 and TRBJ2-7, with D possibly matching TRBD1 (6 bases). V lost 3 bases and J 3 bases, leaving 9 bases between the germline ends. CDR3 length: 13 residues. Germline loops: CDR1 MGHRA, CDR2 YSYEKL. CDR3 region: CASSHADSYEQYF. DNA of the CDR3: TGCGCCAGCAGCCATGCGGACAGCTACGAGCAGTACTTC.

By proportion, this clone is medium-sized. V usage is TRBV6-5 and J usage is TRBJ2-7; D is unresolved. Germline V gene lookup returns CDR1 MNHEY and CDR2 SVGAGI. The CDR3 contains 13 residues. V was clipped by 2 bases and J by 2 bases, with 7 bases between them. CDR3 sequence (DNA): TGTGCCAGCAGTTACGCGGCTACCTACGAGCAGTACTTC. This sequence encodes CASSYAATYEQYF.

This clone was detected a few times. The CDR3 region has the DNA TGTGCCAGCAGTCCCGGGACAGGGCTATACGAGCAGTACTTC. This sequence encodes CASSPGTGLYEQYF. The rearrangement uses TRBV6-5 and TRBJ2-7, with TRBD1 identical over 9 bases. Germline trimming cut 5 bases from V and 4 bases from J; bases unmatched to any gene: 6. Germline CDR1 reads MNHEY; CDR2 reads SVGAGI. The CDR3 has 14 residues.